Following are 3 T cell receptor beta chains from one sample sequenced in a study of blood T cell repertoires in COVID-19. The assay was immunoSEQ multiplex PCR, and TCRdb's table has in-frame clones only and misses some. The sample includes 250,000 to 350,000 clones, 80% to 85% seen only once; the top ten take 15% to 18%. Source material: peripheral blood. These receptor sequences come from a person aged 70 to 85 with COVID-19, enrolled during active disease.

The chain couples TRBV21-1 to TRBJ2-6; the table's D call TRBD1 went unverified against the DNA. TRBV21-1 is classified as a pseudogene. This CDR3 comprises 19 residues. DNA for the CDR3: TGTGCCAGCAGCAAGCCACCGGGACAGCCCCAATCTGGGGCCAACGTCCTGACTTTC. Its protein is CASSKPPGQPQSGANVLTF.

The CDR3 DNA reads TGTGCCAGCAGTCTAAGACAGGCCCATGAGCAGTTCTTC. This sequence encodes CASSLRQAHEQFF. This chain uses TRBV28 with TRBJ2-1, with D maybe TRBD1 (6 bases). V was trimmed by 5 bases and J by 8 bases, leaving 13 bases between them. The germline V gene encodes CDR1 MDHEN and CDR2 SYDVKM. The CDR3 runs 13 residues.

The V and J genes are TRBV4-3 and TRBJ1-1, with 8 bases that match TRBD1. CDR3 length equals 13 residues. The ends lost 8 bases at V and 2 bases at J; junction bases unmatched: 4. Germline V gene lookup returns CDR1 LGHNA and CDR2 YSLEER. The CDR3 loop reads CASGGQGNTEAFF. The CDR3 bases are TGCGCCAGCGGCGGACAGGGTAACACTGAAGCTTTCTTT.